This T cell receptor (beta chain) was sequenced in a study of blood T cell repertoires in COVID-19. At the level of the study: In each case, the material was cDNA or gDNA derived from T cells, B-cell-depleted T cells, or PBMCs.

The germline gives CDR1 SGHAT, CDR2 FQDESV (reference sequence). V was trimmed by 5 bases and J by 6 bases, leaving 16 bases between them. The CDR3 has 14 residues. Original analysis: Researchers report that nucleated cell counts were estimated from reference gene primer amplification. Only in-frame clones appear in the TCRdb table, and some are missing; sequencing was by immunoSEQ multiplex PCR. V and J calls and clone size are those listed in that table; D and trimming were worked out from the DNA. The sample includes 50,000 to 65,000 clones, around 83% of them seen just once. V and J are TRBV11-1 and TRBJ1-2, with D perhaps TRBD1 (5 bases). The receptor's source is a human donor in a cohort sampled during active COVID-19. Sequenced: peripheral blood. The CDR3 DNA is TGTGCCAGCAGCCTGATTAGGGGAAGGGATGGCTACACCTTC. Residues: CASSLIRGRDGYTF. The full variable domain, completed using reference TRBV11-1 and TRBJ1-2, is EAEVAQSPRYKITEKSQAVAFWCDPISGHATLYWYRQILGQGPELLVQFQDESVVDDSQLPKDRFSAERLKGVDSTLKIQPAELGDSAMYLCASSLIRGRDGYTFGSGTRLTVV.